This T cell receptor (beta chain) was sequenced in a study of beta chain features in type 1 diabetes. As every portion of the isolated RNA was reverse transcribed, the sequencing read expressed TCRB transcripts. Clones were read by immunoSEQ multiplex PCR, and TCRdb kept only the in-frame ones, dropping some. The sample has around 350,000 clones; 10% to 15% are singletons. Study results and caveats: The study found fewer insertions and more deletions at VDJ junctions in type 1 diabetes patients.

Concerning this clone itself: No antigen is known for it.

CDR3 length equals 15 residues. Germline loops: CDR1 LNHDA, CDR2 SQIVND (reference sequence). The V gene lost 3 bases and the J gene lost 5 bases, with 16 bases spanning the gap. Sequences were obtained from naive CD4+ T cells from blood. The chain employs TRBV19 and TRBJ1-1; tentatively, D is TRBD1 (5 bases). The clonotype comes from a man aged 18 to 30 in good health. CDR3 sequence reads: CASSISRVEVTEAFF. In DNA form, the CDR3 reads TGTGCCAGTAGTATTTCCAGGGTTGAAGTAACTGAAGCTTTCTTT.